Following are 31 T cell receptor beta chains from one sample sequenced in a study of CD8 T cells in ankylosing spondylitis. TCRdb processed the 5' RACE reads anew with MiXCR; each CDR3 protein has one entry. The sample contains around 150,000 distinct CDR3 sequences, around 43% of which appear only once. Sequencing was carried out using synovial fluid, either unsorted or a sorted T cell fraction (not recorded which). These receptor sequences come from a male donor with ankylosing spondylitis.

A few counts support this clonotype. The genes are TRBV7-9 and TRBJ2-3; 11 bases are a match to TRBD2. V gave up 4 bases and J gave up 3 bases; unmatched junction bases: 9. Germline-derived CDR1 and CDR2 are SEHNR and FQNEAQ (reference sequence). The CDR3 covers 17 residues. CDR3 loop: CASSYLRLAGRTDTQYF. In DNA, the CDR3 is TGTGCCAGCAGCTACCTCCGACTAGCGGGGAGAACAGATACGCAGTATTTT.

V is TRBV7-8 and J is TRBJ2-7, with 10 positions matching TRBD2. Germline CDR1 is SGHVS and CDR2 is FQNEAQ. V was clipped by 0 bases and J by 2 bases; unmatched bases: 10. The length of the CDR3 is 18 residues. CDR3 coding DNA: TGTGCCAGCAGCTTAGCGGTCGGAGGACTAGCGGCCCCCTACGAGCAGTACTTC. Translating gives CASSLAVGGLAAPYEQYF.

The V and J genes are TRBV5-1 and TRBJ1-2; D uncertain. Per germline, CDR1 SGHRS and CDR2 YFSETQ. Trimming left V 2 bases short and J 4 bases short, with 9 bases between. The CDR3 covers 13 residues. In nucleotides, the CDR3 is TGCGCCAGCAGCTTCCAGTCAGGCTATGGCTACACCTTC. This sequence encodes CASSFQSGYGYTF. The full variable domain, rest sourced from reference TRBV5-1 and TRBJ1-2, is KAGVTQTPRYLIKTRGQQVTLSCSPISGHRSVSWYQQTPGQGLQFLFEYFSETQRNKGNFPGRFSGRQFSNSRSEMNVSTLELGDSALYLCASSFQSGYGYTFGSGTRLTVV.

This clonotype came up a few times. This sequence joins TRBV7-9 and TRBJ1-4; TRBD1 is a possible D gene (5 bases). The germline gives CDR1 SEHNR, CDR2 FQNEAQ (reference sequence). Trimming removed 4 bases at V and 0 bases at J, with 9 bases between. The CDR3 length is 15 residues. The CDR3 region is CASSSKTATNEKLFF. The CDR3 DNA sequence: TGTGCCAGCAGCTCCAAGACAGCAACTAATGAAAAACTGTTTTTT.

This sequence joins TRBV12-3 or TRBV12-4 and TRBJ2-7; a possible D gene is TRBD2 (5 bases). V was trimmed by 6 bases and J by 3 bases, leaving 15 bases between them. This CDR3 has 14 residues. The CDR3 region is CASSLPGIIYEQYF. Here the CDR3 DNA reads TGTGCCAGCAGCCTCCCGGGAATAATCTACGAGCAGTACTTC.

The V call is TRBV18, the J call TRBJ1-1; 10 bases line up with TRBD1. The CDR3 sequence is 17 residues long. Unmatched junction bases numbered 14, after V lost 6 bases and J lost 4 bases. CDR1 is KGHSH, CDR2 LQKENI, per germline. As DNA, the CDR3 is TGTGCCAGCTCCCGCGATGGACAGGGGGTGGGCAGCACTGAAGCTTTCTTT. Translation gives CASSRDGQGVGSTEAFF.

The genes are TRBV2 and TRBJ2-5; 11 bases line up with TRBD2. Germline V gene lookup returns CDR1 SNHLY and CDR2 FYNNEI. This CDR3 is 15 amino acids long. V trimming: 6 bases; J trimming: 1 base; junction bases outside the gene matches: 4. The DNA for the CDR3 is TGTGCCAGCAGGGAACTAGCGGGGGCCCAAGAGACCCAGTACTTC. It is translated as CASRELAGAQETQYF. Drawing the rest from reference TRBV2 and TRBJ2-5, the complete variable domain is EPEVTQTPSHQVTQMGQEVILRCVPISNHLYFYWYRQILGQKVEFLVSFYNNEISEKSEIFDDQFSVERPDGSNFTLKIRSTKLEDSAMYFCASRELAGAQETQYFGPGTRLLVL.

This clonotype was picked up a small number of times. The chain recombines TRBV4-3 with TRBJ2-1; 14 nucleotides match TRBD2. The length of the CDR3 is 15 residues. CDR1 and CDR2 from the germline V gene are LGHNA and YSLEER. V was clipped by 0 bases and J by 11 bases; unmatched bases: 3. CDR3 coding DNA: TGCGCCAGCAGCCAAGACGGGACTAGCGGGAGCAAGCAGTTCTTC. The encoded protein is CASSQDGTSGSKQFF.

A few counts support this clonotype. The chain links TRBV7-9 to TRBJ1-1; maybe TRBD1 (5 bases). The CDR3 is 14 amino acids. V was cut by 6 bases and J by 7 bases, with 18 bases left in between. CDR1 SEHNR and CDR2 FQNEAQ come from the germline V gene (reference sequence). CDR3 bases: TGTGCCAGCAGTCATCTTGACAGAAGTTTTGAAGCTTTCTTT. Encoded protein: CASSHLDRSFEAFF.

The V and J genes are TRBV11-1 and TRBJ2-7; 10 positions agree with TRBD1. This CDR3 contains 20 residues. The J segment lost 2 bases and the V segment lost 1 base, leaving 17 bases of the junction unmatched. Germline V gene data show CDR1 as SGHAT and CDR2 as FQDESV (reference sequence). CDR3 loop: CASSLGAANWDRGLPYEQYF. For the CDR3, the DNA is TGTGCCAGCAGCTTAGGAGCGGCGAACTGGGACAGGGGCTTGCCCTACGAGCAGTACTTC.

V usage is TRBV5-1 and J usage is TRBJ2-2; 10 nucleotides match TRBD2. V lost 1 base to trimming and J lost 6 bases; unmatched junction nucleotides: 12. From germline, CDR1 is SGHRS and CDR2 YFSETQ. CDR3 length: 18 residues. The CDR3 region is CASSLTSGTQRLAGELFF. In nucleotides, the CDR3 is TGCGCCAGCAGCTTGACTAGCGGGACGCAGAGGCTTGCCGGGGAGCTGTTTTTT.

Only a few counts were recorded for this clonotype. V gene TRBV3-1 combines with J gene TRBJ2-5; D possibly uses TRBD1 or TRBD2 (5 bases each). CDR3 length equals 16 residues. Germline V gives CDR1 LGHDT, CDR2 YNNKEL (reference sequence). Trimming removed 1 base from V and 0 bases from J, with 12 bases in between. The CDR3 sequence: CASSQGRDGNQETQYF. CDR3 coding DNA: TGTGCCAGCAGCCAAGGAAGGGACGGAAACCAAGAGACCCAGTACTTC.

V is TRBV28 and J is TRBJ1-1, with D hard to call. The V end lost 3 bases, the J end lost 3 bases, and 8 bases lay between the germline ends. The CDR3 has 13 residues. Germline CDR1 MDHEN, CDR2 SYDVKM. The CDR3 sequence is CASSFSWYTEAFF. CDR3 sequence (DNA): TGTGCCAGCAGTTTTTCCTGGTACACTGAAGCTTTCTTT.

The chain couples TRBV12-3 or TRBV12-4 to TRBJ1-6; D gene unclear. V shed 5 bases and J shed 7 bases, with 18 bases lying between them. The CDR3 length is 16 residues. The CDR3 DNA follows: TGTGCCAGCAGTCACGCGGTAAGGCCGAGGAATTCACCCCTCCACTTT. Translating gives CASSHAVRPRNSPLHF.

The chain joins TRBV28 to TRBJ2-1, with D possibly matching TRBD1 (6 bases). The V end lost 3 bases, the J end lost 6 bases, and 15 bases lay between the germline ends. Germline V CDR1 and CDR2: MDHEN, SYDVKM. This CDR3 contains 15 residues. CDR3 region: CASSFPWGRSNEQFF. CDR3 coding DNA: TGTGCCAGCAGTTTCCCCTGGGGGCGTTCCAATGAGCAGTTCTTC. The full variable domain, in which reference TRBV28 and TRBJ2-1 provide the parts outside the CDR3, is DVKVTQSSRYLVKRTGEKVFLECVQDMDHENMFWYRQDPGLGLRLIYFSYDVKMKEKGDIPEGYSVSREKKERFSLILESASTNQTSMYLCASSFPWGRSNEQFFGPGTRLTVL.

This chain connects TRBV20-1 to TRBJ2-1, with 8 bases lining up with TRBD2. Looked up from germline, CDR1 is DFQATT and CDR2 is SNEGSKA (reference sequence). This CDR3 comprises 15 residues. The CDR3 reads CTCKGRTSGYNEQFF. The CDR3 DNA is TGCACTTGCAAGGGAAGAACTAGCGGTTACAATGAGCAGTTCTTC.

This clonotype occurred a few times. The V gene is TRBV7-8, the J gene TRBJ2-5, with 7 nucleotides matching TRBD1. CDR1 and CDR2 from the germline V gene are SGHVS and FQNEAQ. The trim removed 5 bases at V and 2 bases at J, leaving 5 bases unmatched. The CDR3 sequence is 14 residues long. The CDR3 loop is CASSRDSLQETQYF. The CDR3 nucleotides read TGTGCCAGCAGCCGGGACAGCTTGCAAGAGACCCAGTACTTC.

The CDR3 is CASRGWWETQYF. In DNA, the CDR3 is TGTGCCAGCAGGGGCTGGTGGGAGACCCAGTACTTC. This rearrangement joins TRBV12-3 or TRBV12-4 to TRBJ2-5, with D uncertain. With 6 bases removed from V and 5 bases from J, the gap between germline ends came to 10 bases. This CDR3 comprises 12 residues.

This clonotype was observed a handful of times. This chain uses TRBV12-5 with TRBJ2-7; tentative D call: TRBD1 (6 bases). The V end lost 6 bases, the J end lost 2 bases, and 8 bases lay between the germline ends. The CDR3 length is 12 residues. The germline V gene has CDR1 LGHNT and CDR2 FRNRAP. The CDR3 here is CASGRTAYEQYF. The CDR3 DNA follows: TGTGCTAGTGGCCGGACAGCCTACGAGCAGTACTTC.

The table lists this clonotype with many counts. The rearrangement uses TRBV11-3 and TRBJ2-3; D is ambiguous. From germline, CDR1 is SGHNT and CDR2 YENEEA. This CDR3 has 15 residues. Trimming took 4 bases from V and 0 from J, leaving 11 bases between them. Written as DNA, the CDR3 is TGTGCCAGCAGCTCCAGACTTGGGAGCACAGATACGCAGTATTTT. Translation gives CASSSRLGSTDTQYF.

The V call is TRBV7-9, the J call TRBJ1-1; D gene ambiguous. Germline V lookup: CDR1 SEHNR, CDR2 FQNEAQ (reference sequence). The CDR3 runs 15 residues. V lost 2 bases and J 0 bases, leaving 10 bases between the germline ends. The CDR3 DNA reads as TGTGCCAGCAGCTTATTGGGCAGGATGAACACTGAAGCTTTCTTT. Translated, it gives CASSLLGRMNTEAFF.

The CDR3 sequence is CASREVPGETQYF. In DNA, the CDR3 is TGTGCCAGCAGGGAGGTCCCTGGAGAGACCCAGTACTTC. The V gene is TRBV11-2, the J gene TRBJ2-5, with a weak D call TRBD2 (5 bases). This CDR3 is 13 amino acids long. Germline V gives CDR1 SGHAT, CDR2 FQNNGV. V was pared by 6 bases and J by 4 bases, with 12 bases between. The variable domain in full, completed from reference TRBV11-2 and TRBJ2-5, reads EAGVAQSPRYKIIEKRQSVAFWCNPISGHATLYWYQQILGQGPKLLIQFQNNGVVDDSQLPKDRFSAERLKGVDSTLKIQPAKLEDSAVYLCASREVPGETQYFGPGTRLLVL.

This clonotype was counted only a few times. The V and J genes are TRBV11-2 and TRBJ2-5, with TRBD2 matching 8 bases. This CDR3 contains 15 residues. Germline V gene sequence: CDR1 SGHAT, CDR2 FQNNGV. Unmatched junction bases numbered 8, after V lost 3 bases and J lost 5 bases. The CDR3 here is CASSFRRTSLETQYF. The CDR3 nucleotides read TGTGCCAGCAGCTTTCGGCGGACTAGCTTGGAGACCCAGTACTTC.

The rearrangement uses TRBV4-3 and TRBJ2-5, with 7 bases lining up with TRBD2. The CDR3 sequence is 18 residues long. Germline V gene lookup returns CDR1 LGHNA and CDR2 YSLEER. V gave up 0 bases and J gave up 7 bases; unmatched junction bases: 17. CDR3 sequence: CASSQDGINGRPSGTQYF. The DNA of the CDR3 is TGCGCCAGCAGCCAAGATGGAATCAACGGGAGGCCCTCGGGGACCCAGTACTTC.

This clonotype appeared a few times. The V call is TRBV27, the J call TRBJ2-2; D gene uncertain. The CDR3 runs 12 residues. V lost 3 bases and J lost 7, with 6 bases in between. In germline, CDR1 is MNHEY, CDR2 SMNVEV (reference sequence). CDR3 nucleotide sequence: TGTGCCAGCAGTTTGGTGGGCGGGGAGCTGTTTTTT. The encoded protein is CASSLVGGELFF.

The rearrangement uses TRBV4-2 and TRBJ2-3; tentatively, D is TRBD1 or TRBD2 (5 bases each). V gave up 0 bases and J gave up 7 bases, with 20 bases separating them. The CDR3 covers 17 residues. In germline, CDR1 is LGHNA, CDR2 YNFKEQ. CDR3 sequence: CASSQDRWGTPVYTQYF. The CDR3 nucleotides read TGTGCCAGCAGCCAAGACAGGTGGGGGACGCCCGTTTATACGCAGTATTTT.

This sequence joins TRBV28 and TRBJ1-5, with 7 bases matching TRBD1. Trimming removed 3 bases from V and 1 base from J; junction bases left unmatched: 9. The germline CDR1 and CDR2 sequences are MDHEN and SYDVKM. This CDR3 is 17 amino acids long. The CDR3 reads CASSFWYPGQSNQPQHF. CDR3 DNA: TGTGCCAGCAGTTTCTGGTACCCGGGACAGAGCAATCAGCCCCAGCATTTT.

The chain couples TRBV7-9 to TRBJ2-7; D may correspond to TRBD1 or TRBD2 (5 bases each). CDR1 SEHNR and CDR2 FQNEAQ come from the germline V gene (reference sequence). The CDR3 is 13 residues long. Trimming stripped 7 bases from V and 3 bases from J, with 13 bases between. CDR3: CASTPLGVYEQYF. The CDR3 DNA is TGTGCCAGCACCCCTTTGGGGGTCTACGAGCAGTACTTC.

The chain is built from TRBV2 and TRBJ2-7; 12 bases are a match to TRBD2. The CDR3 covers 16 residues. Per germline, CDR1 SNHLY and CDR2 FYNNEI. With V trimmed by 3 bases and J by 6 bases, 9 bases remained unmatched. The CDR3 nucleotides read TGTGCCAGCAGTGATCTAGCGGGAGGGCCCGGAGGCGAGCAGTACTTC. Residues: CASSDLAGGPGGEQYF.

The DNA for the CDR3 is TGCGCCAGCGGGGGCGGGAGGGCCTACGAGCAGTACTTC. Its protein is CASGGGRAYEQYF. The V and J genes are TRBV10-2 and TRBJ2-7; 9 nucleotides line up with TRBD2. There are 13 residues in the CDR3. V was pared by 8 bases and J by 2 bases, with 4 bases of the junction left unmatched. Per germline, CDR1 WSHSY and CDR2 SAAADI.

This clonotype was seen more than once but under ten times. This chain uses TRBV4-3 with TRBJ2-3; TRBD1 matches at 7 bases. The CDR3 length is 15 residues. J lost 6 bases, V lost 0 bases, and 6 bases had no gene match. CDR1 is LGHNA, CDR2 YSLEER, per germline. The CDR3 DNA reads TGCGCCAGCAGCCAAGATATTAGGGGGCTGGATACGCAGTATTTT. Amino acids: CASSQDIRGLDTQYF.